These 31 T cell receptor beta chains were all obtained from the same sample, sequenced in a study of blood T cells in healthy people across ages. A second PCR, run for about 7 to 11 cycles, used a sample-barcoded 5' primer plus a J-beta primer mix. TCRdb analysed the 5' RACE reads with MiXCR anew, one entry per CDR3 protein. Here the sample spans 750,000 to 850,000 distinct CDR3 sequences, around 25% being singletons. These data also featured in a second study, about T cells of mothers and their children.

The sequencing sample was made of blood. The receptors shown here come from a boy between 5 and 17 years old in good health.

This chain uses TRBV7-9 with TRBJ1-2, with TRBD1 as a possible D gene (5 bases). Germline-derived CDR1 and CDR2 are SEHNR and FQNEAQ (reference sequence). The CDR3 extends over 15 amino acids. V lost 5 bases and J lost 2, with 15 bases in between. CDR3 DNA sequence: TGTGCCAGCAGCCCATGGGGCAGAGTAAACTATGGCTACACCTTC. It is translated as CASSPWGRVNYGYTF.

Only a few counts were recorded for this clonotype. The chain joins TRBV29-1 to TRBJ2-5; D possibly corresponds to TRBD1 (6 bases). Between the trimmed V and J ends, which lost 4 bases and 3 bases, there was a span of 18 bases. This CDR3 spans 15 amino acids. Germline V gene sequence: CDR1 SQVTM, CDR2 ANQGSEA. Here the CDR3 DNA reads TGCAGCGTTGGGTCCAGGGGTGGGTTCGAAGAGACCCAGTACTTC. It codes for CSVGSRGGFEETQYF.

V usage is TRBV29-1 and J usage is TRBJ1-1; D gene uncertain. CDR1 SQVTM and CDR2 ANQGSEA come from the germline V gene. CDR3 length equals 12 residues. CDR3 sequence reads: CSVYGVGTEAFF. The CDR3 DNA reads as TGCAGTGTATATGGGGTTGGCACTGAAGCTTTCTTT.

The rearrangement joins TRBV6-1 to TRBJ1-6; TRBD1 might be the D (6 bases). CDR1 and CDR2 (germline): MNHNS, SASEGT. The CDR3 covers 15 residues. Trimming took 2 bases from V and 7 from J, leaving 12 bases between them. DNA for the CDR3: TGTGCCAGCAGTGAAACAACAGGGTGGAATTCACCCCTCCACTTT. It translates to CASSETTGWNSPLHF.

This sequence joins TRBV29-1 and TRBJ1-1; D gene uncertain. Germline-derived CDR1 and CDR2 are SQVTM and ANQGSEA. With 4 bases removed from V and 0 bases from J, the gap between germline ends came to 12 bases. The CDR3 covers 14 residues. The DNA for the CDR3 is TGCAGCGTTGCGGGGAGCTCTATGAACACTGAAGCTTTCTTT. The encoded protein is CSVAGSSMNTEAFF. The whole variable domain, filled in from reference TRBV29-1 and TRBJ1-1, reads SAVISQKPSRDICQRGTSLTIQCQVDSQVTMMFWYRQQPGQSLTLIATANQGSEATYESGFVIDKFPISRPNLTFSTLTVSNMSPEDSSIYLCSVAGSSMNTEAFFGQGTRLTVV.

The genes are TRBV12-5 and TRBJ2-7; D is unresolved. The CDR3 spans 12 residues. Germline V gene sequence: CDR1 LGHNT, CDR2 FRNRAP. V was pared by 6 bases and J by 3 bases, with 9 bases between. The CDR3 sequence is CASGNNLYEQYF. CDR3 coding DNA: TGTGCTAGTGGCAACAACCTCTACGAGCAGTACTTC. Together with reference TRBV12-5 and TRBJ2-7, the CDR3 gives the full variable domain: DARVTQTPRHKVTEMGQEVTMRCQPILGHNTVFWYRQTMMQGLELLAYFRNRAPLDDSGMPKDRFSAEMPDATLATLKIQPSEPRDSAVYFCASGNNLYEQYFGPGTRLTVT.

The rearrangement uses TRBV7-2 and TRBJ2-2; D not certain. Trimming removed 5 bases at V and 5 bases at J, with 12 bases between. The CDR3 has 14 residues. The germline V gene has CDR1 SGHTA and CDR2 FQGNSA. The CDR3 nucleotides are TGTGCCAGCAGCCTCCTGGGCTTAACCGGGGAGCTGTTTTTT. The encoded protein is CASSLLGLTGELFF.

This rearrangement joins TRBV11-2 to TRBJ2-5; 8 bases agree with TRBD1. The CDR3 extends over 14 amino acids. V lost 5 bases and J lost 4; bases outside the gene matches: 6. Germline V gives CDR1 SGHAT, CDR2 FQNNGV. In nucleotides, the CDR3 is TGTGCCAGCAGCGGACAGGGTTTTGGAGAGACCCAGTACTTC. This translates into CASSGQGFGETQYF.

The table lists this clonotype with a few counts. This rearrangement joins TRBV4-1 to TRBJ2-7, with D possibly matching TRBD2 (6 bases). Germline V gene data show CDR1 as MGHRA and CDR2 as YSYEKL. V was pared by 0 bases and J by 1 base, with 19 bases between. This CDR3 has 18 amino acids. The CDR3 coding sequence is TGCGCCAGCAGCCAAGATCTAGGGGATCGGGGAGGTTCCTACGAGCAGTACTTC. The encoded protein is CASSQDLGDRGGSYEQYF.

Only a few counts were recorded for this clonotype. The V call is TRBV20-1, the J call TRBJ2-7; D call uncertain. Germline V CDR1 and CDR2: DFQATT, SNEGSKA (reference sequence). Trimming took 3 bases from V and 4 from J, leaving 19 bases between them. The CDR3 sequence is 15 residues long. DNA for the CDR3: TGCAGTGCTAGGACTCCGGGCAAGCCAACATACGAGCAGTACTTC. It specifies CSARTPGKPTYEQYF.

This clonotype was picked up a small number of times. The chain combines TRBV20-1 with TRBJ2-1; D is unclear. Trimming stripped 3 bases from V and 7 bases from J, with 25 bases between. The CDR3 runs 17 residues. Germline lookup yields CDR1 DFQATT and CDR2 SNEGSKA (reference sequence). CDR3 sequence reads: CSASPMRPEWSNNEQFF. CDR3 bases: TGCAGTGCTAGTCCAATGCGGCCGGAGTGGAGTAATAATGAGCAGTTCTTC.

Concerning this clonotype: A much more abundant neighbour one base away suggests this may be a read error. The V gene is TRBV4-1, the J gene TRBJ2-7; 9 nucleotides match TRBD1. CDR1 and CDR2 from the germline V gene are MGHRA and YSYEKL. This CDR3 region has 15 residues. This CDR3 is CASSPTPGQGAEQNF. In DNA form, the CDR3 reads TGCGCCAGCAGCCCAACACCGGGACAGGGAGCCGAGCAGAACTTC.

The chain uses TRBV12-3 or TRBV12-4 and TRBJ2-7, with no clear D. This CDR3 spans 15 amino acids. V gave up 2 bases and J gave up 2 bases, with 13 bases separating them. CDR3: CASSLRQTGTYEQYF. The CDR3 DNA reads TGTGCCAGCAGTTTACGGCAAACGGGTACCTACGAGCAGTACTTC.

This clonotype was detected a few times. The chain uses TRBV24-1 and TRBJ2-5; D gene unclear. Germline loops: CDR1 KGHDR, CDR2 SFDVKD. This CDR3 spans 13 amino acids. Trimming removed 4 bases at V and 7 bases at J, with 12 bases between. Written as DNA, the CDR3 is TGTGCCACCAGTGACCCGAGTACAATGACCCAGTACTTC. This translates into CATSDPSTMTQYF.

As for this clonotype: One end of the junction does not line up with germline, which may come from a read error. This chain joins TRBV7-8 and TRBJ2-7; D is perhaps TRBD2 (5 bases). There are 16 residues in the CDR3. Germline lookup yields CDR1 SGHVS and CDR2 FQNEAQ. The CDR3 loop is CASSLIPRRVETQIIF. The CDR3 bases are TGTGCCAGCAGCTTAATTCCCCGGCGGGTTGAGACTCAAATAATATTC.

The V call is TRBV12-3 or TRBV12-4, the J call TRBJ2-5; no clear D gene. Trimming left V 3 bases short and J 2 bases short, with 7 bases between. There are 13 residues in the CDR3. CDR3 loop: CASSFPDQETQYF. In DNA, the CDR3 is TGTGCCAGCAGTTTCCCCGATCAAGAGACCCAGTACTTC.

CDR3 protein: CASSYQVNEKLFF. DNA for the CDR3: TGTGCCAGCAGTTACCAAGTTAATGAAAAACTGTTTTTT. The V gene is TRBV6-5, the J gene TRBJ1-4; no definite D call. Trimming left V 2 bases short and J 4 bases short, with 5 bases between. Germline V CDR1 and CDR2: MNHEY, SVGAGI. There are 13 residues in the CDR3.

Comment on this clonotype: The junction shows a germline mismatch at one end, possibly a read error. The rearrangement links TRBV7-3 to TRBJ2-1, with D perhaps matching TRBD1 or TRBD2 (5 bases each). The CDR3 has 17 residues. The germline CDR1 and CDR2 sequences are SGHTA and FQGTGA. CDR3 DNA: TGTGCCAGCACCTTAATTCAGGGCGGGTCCTCCTACAATGAGCAGTTCTTC. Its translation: CASTLIQGGSSYNEQFF.

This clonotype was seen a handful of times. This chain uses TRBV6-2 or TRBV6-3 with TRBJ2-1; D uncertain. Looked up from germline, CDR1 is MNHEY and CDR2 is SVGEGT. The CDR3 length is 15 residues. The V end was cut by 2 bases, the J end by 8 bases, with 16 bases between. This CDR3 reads CASSYNLVLDDEQFF. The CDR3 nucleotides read TGTGCCAGCAGTTACAATCTGGTCTTGGACGATGAGCAGTTCTTC.

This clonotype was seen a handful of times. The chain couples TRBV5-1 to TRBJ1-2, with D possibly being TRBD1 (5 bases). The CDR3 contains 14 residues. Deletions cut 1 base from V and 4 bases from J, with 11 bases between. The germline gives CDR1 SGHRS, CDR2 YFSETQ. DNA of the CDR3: TGCGCCAGCAGCTTGAGGGACGGGGGCTATGGCTACACCTTC. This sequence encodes CASSLRDGGYGYTF. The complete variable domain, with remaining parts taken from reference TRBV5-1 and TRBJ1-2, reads KAGVTQTPRYLIKTRGQQVTLSCSPISGHRSVSWYQQTPGQGLQFLFEYFSETQRNKGNFPGRFSGRQFSNSRSEMNVSTLELGDSALYLCASSLRDGGYGYTFGSGTRLTVV.

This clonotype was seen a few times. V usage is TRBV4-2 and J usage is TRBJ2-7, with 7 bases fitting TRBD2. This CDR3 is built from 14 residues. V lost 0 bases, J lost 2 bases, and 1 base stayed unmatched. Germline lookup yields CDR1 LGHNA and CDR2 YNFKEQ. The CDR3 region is CASSQDGLAYEQYF. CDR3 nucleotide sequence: TGTGCCAGCAGCCAAGATGGACTAGCCTACGAGCAGTACTTC.

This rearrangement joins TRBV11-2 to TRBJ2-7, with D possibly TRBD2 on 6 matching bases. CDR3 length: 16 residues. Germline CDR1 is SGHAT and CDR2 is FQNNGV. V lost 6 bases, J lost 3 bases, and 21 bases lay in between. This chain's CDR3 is CASSVPGGEKYYEQYF. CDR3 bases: TGTGCCAGCAGTGTACCCGGGGGTGAGAAATACTACGAGCAGTACTTC. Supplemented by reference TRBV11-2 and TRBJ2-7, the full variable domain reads EAGVAQSPRYKIIEKRQSVAFWCNPISGHATLYWYQQILGQGPKLLIQFQNNGVVDDSQLPKDRFSAERLKGVDSTLKIQPAKLEDSAVYLCASSVPGGEKYYEQYFGPGTRLTVT.

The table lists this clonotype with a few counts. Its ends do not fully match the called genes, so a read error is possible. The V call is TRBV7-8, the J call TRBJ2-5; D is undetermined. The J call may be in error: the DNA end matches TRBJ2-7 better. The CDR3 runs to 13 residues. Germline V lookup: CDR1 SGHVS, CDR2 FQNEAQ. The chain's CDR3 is CARSYGPSYEQYF. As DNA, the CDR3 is TGTGCCCGCAGCTACGGGCCCTCCTACGAGCAGTACTTC.

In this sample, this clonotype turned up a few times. CDR3 protein: CSARDNSVFSETQYF. The CDR3 nucleotides are TGCAGTGCTAGAGACAACAGTGTTTTCTCCGAGACCCAGTACTTC. The chain couples TRBV20-1 to TRBJ2-5; unclear D gene. V was clipped by 0 bases and J by 5 bases, with 16 bases between them. The CDR3 is 15 amino acids. Germline V gene data show CDR1 as DFQATT and CDR2 as SNEGSKA (reference sequence).

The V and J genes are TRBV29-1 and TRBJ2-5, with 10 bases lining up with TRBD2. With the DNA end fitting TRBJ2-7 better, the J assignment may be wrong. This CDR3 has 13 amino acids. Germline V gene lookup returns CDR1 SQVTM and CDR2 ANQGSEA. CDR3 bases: TGCAGCGCCTACCTAGCGGGAGCCTACGAGCAGTACTTC. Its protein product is CSAYLAGAYEQYF.

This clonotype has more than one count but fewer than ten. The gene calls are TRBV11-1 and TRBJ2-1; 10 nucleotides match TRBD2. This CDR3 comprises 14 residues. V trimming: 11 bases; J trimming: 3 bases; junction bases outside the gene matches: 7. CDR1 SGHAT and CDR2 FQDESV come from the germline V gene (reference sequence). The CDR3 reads CAGAPSGSYNEQFF. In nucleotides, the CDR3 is TGTGCCGGCGCACCTAGCGGGAGCTACAATGAGCAGTTCTTC.

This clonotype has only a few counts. CDR3 DNA: TGTGCCAGCAGCCATTGGACAGTAGCCAAAAACATTCAGTACTTC. Encoded protein: CASSHWTVAKNIQYF. V is TRBV7-4 and J is TRBJ2-4; perhaps TRBD1 as D (6 bases). Germline V lookup: CDR1 SGHVT, CDR2 SQSDAQ. The CDR3 is 15 residues long. V was shortened by 5 bases and J by 0 bases, with 11 bases between the two germline ends.

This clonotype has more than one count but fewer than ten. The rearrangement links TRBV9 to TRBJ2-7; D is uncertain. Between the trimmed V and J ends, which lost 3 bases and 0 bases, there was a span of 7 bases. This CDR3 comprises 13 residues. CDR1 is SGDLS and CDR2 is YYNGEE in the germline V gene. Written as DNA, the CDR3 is TGTGCCAGCAGCGCCCCCGACTCCTACGAGCAGTACTTC. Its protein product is CASSAPDSYEQYF.

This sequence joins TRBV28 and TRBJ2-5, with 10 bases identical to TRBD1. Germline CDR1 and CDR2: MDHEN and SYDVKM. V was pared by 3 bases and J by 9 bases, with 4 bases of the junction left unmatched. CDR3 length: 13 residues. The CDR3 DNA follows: TGTGCCAGCAGTTTGTGGGACAGGGGCTCCCAGTACTTC. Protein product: CASSLWDRGSQYF. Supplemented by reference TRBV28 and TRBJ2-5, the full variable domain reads DVKVTQSSRYLVKRTGEKVFLECVQDMDHENMFWYRQDPGLGLRLIYFSYDVKMKEKGDIPEGYSVSREKKERFSLILESASTNQTSMYLCASSLWDRGSQYFGPGTRLLVL.

The CDR3 DNA reads TGTGCCAGCAGCTTGCGGGACTTCGTCTACGAGCAGTACTTC. This gives the protein CASSLRDFVYEQYF. The rearrangement uses TRBV7-8 and TRBJ2-7, with TRBD2 as a possible D gene (6 bases). This CDR3 comprises 14 residues. Looked up from germline, CDR1 is SGHVS and CDR2 is FQNEAQ. Trimming shortened V by 3 bases and J by 3 bases, and 12 bases separated the two germline ends. Combining the CDR3 with reference TRBV7-8 and TRBJ2-7 gives the whole variable domain GAGVSQSPRYKVAKRGQDVALRCDPISGHVSLFWYQQALGQGPEFLTYFQNEAQLDKSGLPSDRFFAERPEGSVSTLKIQRTQQEDSAVYLCASSLRDFVYEQYFGPGTRLTVT.

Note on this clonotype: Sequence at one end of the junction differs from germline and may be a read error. CDR3 sequence (DNA): TGCGCCAGCAGCTTGGTCCAGGCCACTGAAGTTTTCTTT. Its protein is CASSLVQATEVFF. The gene calls are TRBV5-1 and TRBJ1-1, with D hard to call. The germline gives CDR1 SGHRS, CDR2 YFSETQ. The CDR3 extends over 13 amino acids.